This T cell receptor beta chain came from a study of human T cells and chemical hapten exposure (dated by TCRdb to about 2021). A note on the overall study: For sensitization, 2% DPC in acetone was applied to a roughly 2 cm by roughly 2 cm area of upper inner arm skin. Patch testing was performed on the upper back with Finn chambers containing 0.01% DPC, and the patch tests were scored after 6 days according to International Contact Dermatitis Research Group standards. In alopecia patients, the study followed how the peripheral blood TCR repertoire changed in vivo over primary and secondary sensitization to diphenylcyclopropenone (DPC), a hapten. Patient blood was sampled pre-sensitization (week 0) and at 2, 6 and about 24 weeks after DPC sensitization. Libraries were pooled for sequencing, and per-sample TCR yields varied mainly because of small differences in library volumes within the pool. Weekly therapeutic DPC doses were additionally applied to the scalp of patients throughout the roughly 25-week study period. For TCR sequencing, blood came from about 28 alopecia patients at anywhere from one to four time points (pre-sensitization, 2, 6 and 24 weeks). Most of the patients in the cohort were female, and the cohort covered alopecia areata with under or over 50% scalp involvement, alopecia totalis and alopecia universalis. Study-level results and caveats: Because all patients had alopecia, a presumed autoimmune disease, the immune response of the patients might differ from that of healthy individuals. After repeated subsampling, the strength of the expansion versus patch-test correlation and the threshold at which it became significant changed. A positive correlation was found between the number of PT1 expanded TCRs and patch test score, with significance reached at thresholds 8, 16 and 32 but not 4. DPC sensitization did not change how many TCRs were above 1 in 1000 frequency, and no evidence was found of alterations in global repertoire structure. Expanded TCRs formed significantly more large CDR3 similarity clusters than pre-sensitization or healthy control sets, consistent with antigen-driven responses.

As to this clonotype: Which antigen it targets is not known. No base quality values were provided; no much bigger clone lies one nucleotide off.

This specimen's time point label, interpreted: pre-sensitization, week 0. The treatment or condition label of this sample denotes: therapeutic diphenylcyclopropenone sensitization with weekly scalp DPC. Blood at each patch-test visit was drawn before the patch test was applied. Patients were considered eligible if aged 18 to 70, diagnosed with alopecia and deemed suitable for DPC therapy, and patients were excluded if pregnant. Unfractionated whole blood was collected in Tempus Blood RNA tubes, and total RNA was extracted from that blood. The CDR1 and CDR2 encoded by the germline V gene are KGHSH and LQKENI. V is trimmed back by 6 bases and J by 2 bases, and the junction contains 13 bases that no gene match accounts for. Including cysteine and phenylalanine, the CDR3 has 17 amino acids. Only the CDR3 DNA is retained, 51 bases long and in frame from the first base. The receptor library was made with RACE. Sequencing used a NextSeq 500. During library preparation, unique molecular identifiers were attached to individual cDNA molecules so that TCRs could be counted in a quantitative, reproducible way. Each blood RNA sample was used to sequence both TCR alpha and TCR beta chains. The paper's processing steps were these. The median number of TCRs per sample was around 96,000, ranging from roughly 23,224 to 690,600. The Decombinator software suite was used to annotate the V, J and CDR3 of the TCR reads. For PS versus PT1 abundance plots, all samples were subsampled to the same number of TCRs (28,000). TCRs were defined as expanded if absent before sensitization and observed at least eight times at the 2-week time point. TCRdb reprocessing: public reads trimmed at Q25 with fastp, clones called with MiXCR, in-frame beta chains kept. Every entry covers one CDR3 protein and lists the most common genes and DNA from its rows. The V and J calls here are based on TCRdb, not the publication. This sample is represented by 85,000 to 100,000 distinct CDR3 sequences; approximately 11% of them were singletons. The top ten hold under 3.5% of the sample.

This chain joins TRBV18 to TRBJ1-5; TRBD1 aligns with 7 central bases. Sequencing was performed on whole blood, taken in connection with sensitization to the hapten diphenylcyclopropenone (DPC). This clonotype was obtained from a woman aged 60-70 years with alopecia areata. Some clones in this sample may be carry-over from other donors' samples. The CDR3 amino acid sequence is: CASSQGGLEGGNQPQHF. DNA sequence: TGTGCCAGCTCTCAGGGGGGCCTGGAGGGGGGCAATCAGCCCCAGCATTTT.